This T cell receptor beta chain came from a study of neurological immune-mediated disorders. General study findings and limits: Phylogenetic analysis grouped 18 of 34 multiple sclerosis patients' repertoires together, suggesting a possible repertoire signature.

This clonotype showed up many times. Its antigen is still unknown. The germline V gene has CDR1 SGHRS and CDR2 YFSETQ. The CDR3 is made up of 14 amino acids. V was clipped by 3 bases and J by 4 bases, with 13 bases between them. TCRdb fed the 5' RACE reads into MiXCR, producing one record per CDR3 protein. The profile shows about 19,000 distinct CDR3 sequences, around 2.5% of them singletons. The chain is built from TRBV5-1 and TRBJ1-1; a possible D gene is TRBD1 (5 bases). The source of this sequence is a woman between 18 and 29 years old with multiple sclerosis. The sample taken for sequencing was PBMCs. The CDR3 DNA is TGCGCCAGCAGCTCGCAGGGAGGTGGCACTGAAGCTTTCTTT. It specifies CASSSQGGGTEAFF.